Presented here are 25 T cell receptor beta chains from one specimen sequenced in a study of blood T cell repertoires in COVID-19 (dated by TCRdb to 2018 to 2020). Receptor amplification or capture employed the immunoSEQ multiplex PCR assay. The table was pulled from immuneACCESS by TCRdb, which kept in-frame rearrangements only. Such tables lose some clones; where checked, under half of the loss comes from unresolved V genes, and the rest has no known cause. Recorded for this sample are around 200,000 clones; approximately 85% of them occurred a single time. The ten most abundant clones make up 3% to 4% of the sample. Sample: peripheral blood. The receptors originated from a man aged 55-75 years with acute or convalescent COVID-19.

The chain has TRBV11-2 and TRBJ2-7; 8 bases map to TRBD2. Losses at the gene ends were 6 bases for V and 5 bases for J; bases not matched to a gene: 6. Germline loops: CDR1 SGHAT, CDR2 FQNNGV. The CDR3 sequence is 13 residues long. The CDR3 spells CASRSSGINEQYF. CDR3 DNA sequence: TGTGCCAGCAGAAGTAGCGGGATCAACGAGCAGTACTTC.

V is TRBV13 and J is TRBJ1-3; D gene ambiguous. Trimming removed 5 bases from V and 3 bases from J, with 14 bases in between. CDR1 and CDR2 (germline): PRHDT, FYEKMQ (reference sequence). The CDR3 contains 15 residues. The CDR3: CASSRSREGGNTIYF. CDR3 nucleotide sequence: TGTGCCAGCAGCCGCTCTCGGGAGGGTGGAAACACCATATATTTT.

The chain uses TRBV19 and TRBJ2-7, with D tentatively TRBD2 (5 bases). Trimming left V 5 bases short and J 3 bases short, with 17 bases between. Germline V gene sequence: CDR1 LNHDA, CDR2 SQIVND (reference sequence). The CDR3 runs to 15 residues. The DNA of the CDR3 is TGTGCCAGTAGTTCAACTAGTGTCCGATACTACGAGCAGTACTTC. Amino acids: CASSSTSVRYYEQYF.

The chain is built from TRBV5-1 and TRBJ1-4; D is undetermined. Per the germline V gene, CDR1 is SGHRS and CDR2 is YFSETQ. V shed 5 bases and J shed 2 bases, with 10 bases lying between them. This CDR3 contains 14 residues. CDR3 bases: TGCGCCAGCAGAGGTGGGCGCACTAATGAAAAACTGTTTTTT. Translating it yields CASRGGRTNEKLFF.

The chain links TRBV28 to TRBJ2-4; 8 bases align to TRBD2. The ends lost 7 bases at V and 0 bases at J; junction bases unmatched: 8. This CDR3 comprises 16 residues. Germline CDR1 and CDR2: MDHEN and SYDVKM. The CDR3 protein is CASTVRGGEAKNIQYF. The CDR3 DNA sequence: TGTGCCAGCACAGTCCGGGGGGGGGAAGCCAAAAACATTCAGTACTTC. Full variable domain (outside the CDR3, taken from reference TRBV28 and TRBJ2-4): DVKVTQSSRYLVKRTGEKVFLECVQDMDHENMFWYRQDPGLGLRLIYFSYDVKMKEKGDIPEGYSVSREKKERFSLILESASTNQTSMYLCASTVRGGEAKNIQYFGAGTRLSVL.

The V and J genes are TRBV19 and TRBJ1-1, with D possibly matching TRBD1 (6 bases). The germline V gene encodes CDR1 LNHDA and CDR2 SQIVND (reference sequence). The CDR3 is made up of 14 amino acids. V was pared by 6 bases and J by 3 bases, with 14 bases between. CDR3 bases: TGTGCCAGTAGACAGTTCGGACAGTACACTGAAGCTTTCTTT. Translated, it gives CASRQFGQYTEAFF.

V is TRBV2 and J is TRBJ2-1; tentative D call: TRBD2 (5 bases). V was pared by 0 bases and J by 6 bases, with 12 bases between. CDR1 is SNHLY and CDR2 is FYNNEI in the germline V gene. This CDR3 comprises 15 residues. CDR3 in DNA: TGTGCCAGCAGTGAAGCTGACCCGGCGGGCAATGAGCAGTTCTTC. Its protein product is CASSEADPAGNEQFF.

The rearrangement joins TRBV6-5 to TRBJ2-4; the match to TRBD2 covers 8 bases. The CDR3 consists of 15 residues. Per the germline V gene, CDR1 is MNHEY and CDR2 is SVGAGI. V dropped 8 bases and J dropped 1; count of bases not matched to a gene: 7. Written as DNA, the CDR3 is TGTGCCAGCCAGGCGGGGGGCCTTGCCAAAAACATTCAGTACTTC. Amino acids: CASQAGGLAKNIQYF.

V usage is TRBV5-1 and J usage is TRBJ2-2; a possible D gene is TRBD1 (6 bases). The ends were cut back, 4 bases at V and 6 bases at J, with 16 bases in the middle. Germline values: CDR1 SGHRS, CDR2 YFSETQ. The CDR3 has 15 residues. CDR3 sequence: CASSQGTPVAGELFF. CDR3 bases: TGCGCCAGCAGCCAGGGGACCCCGGTCGCCGGGGAGCTGTTTTTT.

J is TRBJ1-3 and V is TRBV19; TRBD1 matches at 9 bases. CDR1 and CDR2 (germline): LNHDA, SQIVND (reference sequence). The J segment lost 3 bases and the V segment lost 7 bases, leaving 4 bases of the junction unmatched. The CDR3 has 14 residues. The CDR3 is CASKTGGYGNTIYF. The CDR3 DNA sequence: TGTGCCAGTAAAACAGGGGGCTATGGAAACACCATATATTTT.

The genes are TRBV11-3 and TRBJ2-5; D gene unclear. This CDR3 region has 14 residues. CDR1 and CDR2 from the germline V gene are SGHNT and YENEEA. V dropped 1 base and J dropped 2 bases, with 8 bases sitting between them. CDR3 DNA: TGTGCCAGCAGCTTAGGGCCCAGACAAGAGACCCAGTACTTC. It translates to CASSLGPRQETQYF.

The chain has TRBV7-3 and TRBJ2-3, with 8 bases fitting TRBD1. V lost 8 bases, J lost 4 bases, and 8 bases stayed unmatched. The CDR3 spans 14 residues. In germline, CDR1 is SGHTA, CDR2 FQGTGA. The CDR3 nucleotides are TGTGCCAGCGGTACCGGGACAGGAGCAGATACGCAGTATTTT. This sequence encodes CASGTGTGADTQYF.

This chain links TRBV2 with TRBJ1-2, with D hard to call. V was shortened by 4 bases and J by 0 bases, with 12 bases between the two germline ends. The CDR3 has 15 residues. The germline CDR1 and CDR2 sequences are SNHLY and FYNNEI. CDR3 DNA sequence: TGTGCCAGCAGTGGACGGGGAAGATCTAACTATGGCTACACCTTC. Amino acid sequence: CASSGRGRSNYGYTF.

This chain connects TRBV3-1 (or the pseudogene TRBV3-2) to TRBJ2-3, with TRBD2 matching over 8 bases. Germline V CDR1 and CDR2: LGHDT, YNNKEL (reference sequence). The CDR3 consists of 15 residues. Trimming took 4 bases from V and 2 from J; bases not matched to a gene: 5. DNA for the CDR3: TGTGCCAGCAGCCCCACTAGCGGACACACAGATACGCAGTATTTT. It yields the protein CASSPTSGHTDTQYF.

This chain links TRBV28 with TRBJ2-7, with no clear D. Germline CDR1 MDHEN, CDR2 SYDVKM. With 3 bases removed from V and 6 bases from J, the gap between germline ends came to 18 bases. This CDR3 region has 15 residues. The CDR3 coding sequence is TGTGCCAGCAGTTTTGGCGGTCGACTTGGATCCGAGCAGTACTTC. The encoded protein is CASSFGGRLGSEQYF.

The chain carries TRBV12-3 or TRBV12-4 and TRBJ1-2, with D unresolved. The CDR3 loop spans 10 amino acids. Trimming stripped 6 bases from V and 8 bases from J, with 7 bases between. DNA for the CDR3: TGTGCCAGCAGCTCGCGCGGCTACACCTTC. Translation: CASSSRGYTF.

This chain joins TRBV7-2 and TRBJ2-1; 10 nucleotides line up with TRBD2. This CDR3 is built from 18 residues. Trimming at V came to 1 base and at J to 3 bases, leaving 9 bases not matched to a gene. Germline assignment: CDR1 SGHTA and CDR2 FQGNSA. CDR3 region: CASSLGASGRYGYNEQFF. CDR3 bases: TGTGCCAGCAGCTTAGGGGCTAGCGGGAGATATGGCTACAATGAGCAGTTCTTC. Complete variable domain (other parts from reference TRBV7-2 and TRBJ2-1): GAGVSQSPSNKVTEKGKDVELRCDPISGHTALYWYRQSLGQGLEFLIYFQGNSAPDKSGLPSDRFSAERTGGSVSTLTIQRTQQEDSAVYLCASSLGASGRYGYNEQFFGPGTRLTVL.

This clone was detected only a few times. The V and J genes are TRBV5-1 and TRBJ1-2, with TRBD1 matching 10 bases. The CDR3 loop spans 12 amino acids. Germline loops: CDR1 SGHRS, CDR2 YFSETQ. J lost 10 bases, V lost 4 bases, and 4 bases had no gene match. For the CDR3, the DNA is TGCGCCAGCAGCCTGACAGGGGGCACCTACACCTTC. It is translated as CASSLTGGTYTF.

The chain links TRBV21-1 to TRBJ2-3; TRBD2 is the table's D call, not checked against the DNA. TRBV21-1 is shown as a pseudogene. The CDR3 sequence is 16 residues long. The CDR3 sequence is CASSARTSPPGDTQYF. The DNA of the CDR3 is TGTGCCAGCAGCGCTAGGACTAGCCCTCCGGGAGATACGCAGTATTTT.

This rearrangement joins TRBV27 to TRBJ2-1; tentative D call: TRBD2 (5 bases). V lost 2 bases and J lost 0, with 8 bases in between. Germline lookup yields CDR1 MNHEY and CDR2 SMNVEV (reference sequence). There are 15 residues in the CDR3. The CDR3: CASSLMGSSYNEQFF. In DNA form, the CDR3 reads TGTGCCAGCAGTTTAATGGGGAGCTCCTACAATGAGCAGTTCTTC.

This chain uses TRBV11-1 with TRBJ2-7; TRBD2 agrees at 8 bases. The CDR3 is made up of 14 amino acids. V gave up 3 bases and J gave up 7 bases; unmatched junction bases: 8. Germline V gene lookup returns CDR1 SGHAT and CDR2 FQDESV (reference sequence). In DNA, the CDR3 is TGTGCCAGCAGCTTTAGCGGGGCCGCGGCGGAGCAGTACTTC. Amino acids: CASSFSGAAAEQYF. The full variable domain, in which reference TRBV11-1 and TRBJ2-7 provide the parts outside the CDR3, is EAEVAQSPRYKITEKSQAVAFWCDPISGHATLYWYRQILGQGPELLVQFQDESVVDDSQLPKDRFSAERLKGVDSTLKIQPAELGDSAMYLCASSFSGAAAEQYFGPGTRLTVT.

This rearrangement joins TRBV6-5 to TRBJ2-7; a possible D gene is TRBD2 (6 bases). V dropped 5 bases and J dropped 5 bases, with 19 bases sitting between them. CDR1 is MNHEY, CDR2 SVGAGI, per germline. The CDR3 is made up of 15 amino acids. CDR3 in DNA: TGTGCCAGCAGTCGGTTTAGCGGCGGGATAAACGAGCAGTACTTC. Protein product: CASSRFSGGINEQYF.

V gene TRBV4-1 combines with J gene TRBJ2-7; 8 bases agree with TRBD1. The CDR3 sequence is 16 residues long. The germline V gene encodes CDR1 MGHRA and CDR2 YSYEKL. After removal of 0 bases from V and 2 bases from J, the junction contained 6 bases not matched to a gene. The CDR3 loop reads CASSQDRNRGAYEQYF. CDR3 nucleotides: TGCGCCAGCAGCCAAGATCGAAACAGGGGGGCCTACGAGCAGTACTTC.

The chain combines TRBV4-1 with TRBJ2-3; the D is unclear. V lost 3 bases to trimming and J lost 5 bases, with 12 bases between them. The germline V gene encodes CDR1 MGHRA and CDR2 YSYEKL. The CDR3 contains 14 residues. The CDR3: CASSQVRFGDTQYF. The CDR3 DNA reads TGCGCCAGCAGCCAGGTGCGGTTCGGAGATACGCAGTATTTT.

This clone was counted a few times. The chain links TRBV9 to TRBJ1-4; no firm D call. V was pared by 3 bases and J by 4 bases, with 7 bases between. The CDR3 has 13 residues. Germline V gives CDR1 SGDLS, CDR2 YYNGEE. The CDR3 DNA sequence: TGTGCCAGCAGCGGTAGTTTTAATGAAAAACTGTTTTTT. Residues: CASSGSFNEKLFF. Full variable domain (rest looked up from reference TRBV9 and TRBJ1-4): DSGVTQTPKHLITATGQRVTLRCSPRSGDLSVYWYQQSLDQGLQFLIQYYNGEERAKGNILERFSAQQFPDLHSELNLSSLELGDSALYFCASSGSFNEKLFFGSGTQLSVL.